Sequencing of this T cell receptor beta chain was carried out in a study of T cells in Graves' hyperthyroidism and ophthalmopathy. This CDR3 is built from 13 residues. CDR1 is SQVTM, CDR2 ANQGSEA, per germline. V dropped 4 bases and J dropped 1 base, with 9 bases sitting between them. This clonotype was detected many times. Amplified TCR beta CDR3 regions came from RNA transcripts. An initial round of RT-PCR targeting the TCR CDR3 relied on the HTBI primer set. MiXCR was run by TCRdb on the multiplex PCR reads, yielding one entry per CDR3 protein. The sample yields around 290,000 distinct CDR3 sequences, about 17% seen once.

The V and J genes are TRBV29-1 and TRBJ2-3; maybe TRBD1 (6 bases). The sample taken for sequencing was blood. The receptor was derived from a woman aged 60-70 years with Graves' ophthalmopathy. CDR3 DNA: TGCAGCGTTGGGGGACACCGCACAGATACGCAGTATTTT. The encoded protein is CSVGGHRTDTQYF.